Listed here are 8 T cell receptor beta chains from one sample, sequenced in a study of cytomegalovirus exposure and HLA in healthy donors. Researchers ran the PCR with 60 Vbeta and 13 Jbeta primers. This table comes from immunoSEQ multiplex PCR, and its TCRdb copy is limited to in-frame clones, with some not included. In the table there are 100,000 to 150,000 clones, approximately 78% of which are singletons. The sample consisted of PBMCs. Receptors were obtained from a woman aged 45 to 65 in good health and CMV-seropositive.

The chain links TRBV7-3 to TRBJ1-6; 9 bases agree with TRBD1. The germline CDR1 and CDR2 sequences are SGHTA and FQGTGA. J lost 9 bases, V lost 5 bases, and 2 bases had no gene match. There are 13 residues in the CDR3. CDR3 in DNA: TGTGCCAGCAGCACGACAGGGGGTTCACCCCTCCACTTT. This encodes CASSTTGGSPLHF.

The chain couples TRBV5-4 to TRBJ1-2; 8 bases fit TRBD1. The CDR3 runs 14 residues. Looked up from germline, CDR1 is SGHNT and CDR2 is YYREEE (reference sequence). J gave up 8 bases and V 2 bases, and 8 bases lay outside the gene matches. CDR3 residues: CASSFDRGVLGYTF. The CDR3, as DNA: TGTGCCAGCAGCTTTGACAGGGGCGTTTTAGGCTACACCTTC.

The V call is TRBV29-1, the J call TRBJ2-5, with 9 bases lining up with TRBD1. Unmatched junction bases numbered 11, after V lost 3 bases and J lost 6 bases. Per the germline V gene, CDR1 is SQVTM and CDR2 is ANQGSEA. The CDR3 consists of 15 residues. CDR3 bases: TGCAGCGTTGAGGCCCTCGGGACAGGGAGGCAGACCCAGTACTTC. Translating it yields CSVEALGTGRQTQYF.

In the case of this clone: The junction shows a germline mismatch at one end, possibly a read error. This CDR3 reads CASSPPLTVPKARRHSGANVLTF. DNA of the CDR3: TGTGCCAGCAGCCCCCCTCTGACGGTCCCTAAGGCTCGTCGGCACTCTGGGGCCAACGTCTTGACTTTC. The rearrangement uses TRBV9 and TRBJ2-6, with D perhaps TRBD1 (5 bases). The CDR3 totals 23 residues. Germline V gives CDR1 SGDLS, CDR2 YYNGEE.

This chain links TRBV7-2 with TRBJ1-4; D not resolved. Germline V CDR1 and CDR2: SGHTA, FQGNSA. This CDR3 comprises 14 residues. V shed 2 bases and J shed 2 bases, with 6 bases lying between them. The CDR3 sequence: CASSLSRTNEKLFF. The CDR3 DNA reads TGTGCCAGCAGCTTATCCCGGACTAATGAAAAACTGTTTTTT.

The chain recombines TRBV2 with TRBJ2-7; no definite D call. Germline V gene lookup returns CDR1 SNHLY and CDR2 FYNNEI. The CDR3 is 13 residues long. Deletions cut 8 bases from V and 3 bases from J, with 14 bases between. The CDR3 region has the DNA TGTGCCAGCGGCGCAGGCCTGATCTACGAGCAGTACTTC. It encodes CASGAGLIYEQYF.

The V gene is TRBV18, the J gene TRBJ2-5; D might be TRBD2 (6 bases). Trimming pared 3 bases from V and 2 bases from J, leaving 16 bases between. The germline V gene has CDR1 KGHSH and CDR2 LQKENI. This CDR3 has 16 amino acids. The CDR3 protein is CASSPLMASAQETQYF. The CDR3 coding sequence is TGTGCCAGCTCACCCCTCATGGCTAGCGCGCAAGAGACCCAGTACTTC.

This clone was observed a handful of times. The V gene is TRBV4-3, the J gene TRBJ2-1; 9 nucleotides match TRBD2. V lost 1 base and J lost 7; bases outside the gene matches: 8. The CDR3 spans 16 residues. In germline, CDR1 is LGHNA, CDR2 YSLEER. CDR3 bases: TGCGCCAGCAGCCAAGTTGAAGCGGGGGGACCTAATGAGCAGTTCTTC. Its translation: CASSQVEAGGPNEQFF.